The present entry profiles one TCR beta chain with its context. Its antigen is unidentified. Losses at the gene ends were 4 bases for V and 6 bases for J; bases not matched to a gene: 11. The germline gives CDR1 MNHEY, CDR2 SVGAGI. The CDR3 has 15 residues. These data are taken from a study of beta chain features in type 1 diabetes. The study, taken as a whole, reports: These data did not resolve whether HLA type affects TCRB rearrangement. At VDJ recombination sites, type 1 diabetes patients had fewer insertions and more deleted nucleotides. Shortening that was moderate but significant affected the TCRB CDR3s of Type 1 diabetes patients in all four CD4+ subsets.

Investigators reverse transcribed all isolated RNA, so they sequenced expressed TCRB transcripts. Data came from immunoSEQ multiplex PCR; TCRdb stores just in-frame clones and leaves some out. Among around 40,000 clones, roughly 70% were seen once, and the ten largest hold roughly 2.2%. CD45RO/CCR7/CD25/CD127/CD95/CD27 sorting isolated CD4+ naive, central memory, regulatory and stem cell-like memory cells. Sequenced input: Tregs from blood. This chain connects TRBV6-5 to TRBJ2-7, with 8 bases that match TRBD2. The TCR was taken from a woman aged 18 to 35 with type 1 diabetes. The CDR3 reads CASSSLGGGHAEQYF. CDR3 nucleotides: TGTGCCAGCAGTTCCCTCGGGGGGGGGCATGCCGAGCAGTACTTC.